This T cell receptor (beta chain) stems from a study of healthy donors' naive CD4 and CD8 T cells. The overall study: Donors spanned ages 20-25, 40-50 and 60-70 years, half female.

CD4+CD8-CD45RO-CD45RA+ cells were naive CD4+; CD8+CD4-CD45RA+CD27bright cells were naive CD8+. The CDR3 loop spans 17 amino acids. Trimming stripped 0 bases from V and 0 bases from J, with 17 bases between. Germline loops: CDR1 SQVTM, CDR2 ANQGSEA. A linear amplification protocol produced the TCR libraries from around 510 ng of total RNA. TCRdb ran MiXCR on the reads and lists one entry per CDR3 protein. The sample contains some 190,000 distinct CDR3 sequences, about four fifths of which appear only once. The specimen was naive CD4+ and CD8+ T cells sorted from blood, pooled from several donors. The chain has TRBV29-1 and TRBJ1-2; D may be TRBD1 (6 bases). The sequence was obtained from a pool of human donors in good health; the sample pools cells from several healthy donors. The CDR3 DNA follows: TGCAGCGTTGAAGATCCCGGGAGGGACATTCCTAACTATGGCTACACCTTC. Residues: CSVEDPGRDIPNYGYTF.